The 32 T cell receptor beta chains below come from one sample, sequenced in a study of beta chain features in type 1 diabetes. Expressed TCRB transcripts got sequenced, as all isolated RNA was reverse transcribed. Profiling relied on immunoSEQ multiplex PCR, and the TCRdb table lists in-frame clones only, not all of them. The sample has about 200,000 clones, about 11% seen once. Sample: central memory CD4+ T cells from blood. The receptors come from a man younger than 30 in good health.

This clone was observed at least ten times. Other nucleotide sequences in the sample specify the same CDR3. Here the CDR3 DNA reads TGTGCCAGCAGCTTCGGACAGGGCAATGAGCAGTTCTTC. This gives the protein CASSFGQGNEQFF. V is TRBV7-2 and J is TRBJ2-1, with 8 positions matching TRBD1. This CDR3 is built from 13 residues. In germline, CDR1 is SGHTA, CDR2 FQGNSA. The junction had 1 base not matched to a gene; V was cut back by 3 bases and J by 6 bases.

This clone was picked up a small number of times. V usage is TRBV7-2 and J usage is TRBJ2-1, with a tentative D call TRBD2 (6 bases). There are 14 residues in the CDR3. Germline V lookup: CDR1 SGHTA, CDR2 FQGNSA. V was cut by 4 bases and J by 6 bases, with 13 bases left in between. CDR3 in amino acids: CASSSPRGSNEQFF. CDR3 coding DNA: TGTGCCAGCAGCTCCCCTCGGGGGAGCAATGAGCAGTTCTTC.

The chain joins TRBV7-9 to TRBJ2-2; D perhaps matches TRBD1 (6 bases). Germline-derived CDR1 and CDR2 are SEHNR and FQNEAQ (reference sequence). The CDR3 loop spans 16 amino acids. V dropped 5 bases and J dropped 7 bases, with 20 bases sitting between them. CDR3 nucleotide sequence: TGTGCCAGCAGCCTTAGGGTGGGGACACTGAACGGGGAGCTGTTTTTT. Translated: CASSLRVGTLNGELFF.

This clone was found a few times. The genes are TRBV5-6 and TRBJ2-7; no firm D call. Between the trimmed V and J ends, which lost 3 bases and 1 base, there was a span of 5 bases. CDR3 length: 12 residues. Germline CDR1 is SGHDT and CDR2 is YYEEEE. The CDR3: CASSYPSYEQYF. The DNA of the CDR3 is TGTGCCAGCAGCTACCCTTCCTACGAGCAGTACTTC.

This clone was observed a few times. The CDR3 is CAWTATRGTEAFF. The CDR3 DNA sequence: TGTGCCTGGACCGCCACCCGGGGGACTGAAGCTTTCTTT. The genes are TRBV30 and TRBJ1-1; weak D call: TRBD1 (5 bases). Trimming removed 4 bases from V and 5 bases from J, with 14 bases in between. The CDR3 extends over 13 amino acids. Germline lookup yields CDR1 GTSNPN and CDR2 SVGIG (reference sequence).

This clone was seen only a few times. V gene TRBV27 combines with J gene TRBJ2-3, with D possibly being TRBD1 (5 bases). V lost 1 base and J 0 bases, leaving 11 bases between the germline ends. The CDR3 totals 16 residues. Germline-derived CDR1 and CDR2 are MNHEY and SMNVEV (reference sequence). CDR3 residues: CASSLFQGASTDTQYF. The DNA for the CDR3 is TGTGCCAGCAGTTTATTTCAGGGTGCTAGCACAGATACGCAGTATTTT.

The chain employs TRBV29-1 and TRBJ2-5; D might be TRBD2 (5 bases). Germline V gene lookup returns CDR1 SQVTM and CDR2 ANQGSEA. CDR3 length: 13 amino acids. Deletions cut 3 bases from V and 5 bases from J, with 13 bases between. CDR3 bases: TGCAGCGTTGATCCGTGGGAGAGCGAGACCCAGTACTTC. Translated, it gives CSVDPWESETQYF. Filled out from reference TRBV29-1 and TRBJ2-5, the complete variable domain reads SAVISQKPSRDICQRGTSLTIQCQVDSQVTMMFWYRQQPGQSLTLIATANQGSEATYESGFVIDKFPISRPNLTFSTLTVSNMSPEDSSIYLCSVDPWESETQYFGPGTRLLVL.

This clone was seen only a few times. The gene calls are TRBV14 and TRBJ2-1, with 11 positions matching TRBD2. Trimming removed 2 bases from V and 5 bases from J; junction bases left unmatched: 5. The length of the CDR3 is 16 residues. Germline V CDR1 and CDR2: SGHDN, FVKESK. Written as DNA, the CDR3 is TGTGCCAGCAGCCAATTAGCGGGAGGGCCCCACAATGAGCAGTTCTTC. This codes for CASSQLAGGPHNEQFF.

This clone occurred a few times. V usage is TRBV30 and J usage is TRBJ2-7; D may match TRBD1 or TRBD2 (5 bases each). Germline V gene data show CDR1 as GTSNPN and CDR2 as SVGIG (reference sequence). Deletions cut 5 bases from V and 2 bases from J, with 10 bases between. The CDR3 runs to 12 residues. CDR3 loop: CAWGGETYEQYF. Here the CDR3 DNA reads TGTGCCTGGGGGGGTGAAACCTACGAGCAGTACTTC.

About this clone: Other nucleotide sequences from this sample produce the same CDR3. V is TRBV5-6 and J is TRBJ1-1; the D is unclear. The length of the CDR3 is 14 residues. The germline gives CDR1 SGHDT, CDR2 YYEEEE. The V end lost 4 bases, the J end lost 0 bases, and 10 bases lay between the germline ends. DNA of the CDR3: TGTGCCAGCAGCCGACGGACGGTGAACACTGAAGCTTTCTTT. Translating gives CASSRRTVNTEAFF.

This clone turned up a few times. Other DNA sequences from this sample encode an identical CDR3 as well. The chain is built from TRBV20-1 and TRBJ2-7; a weak D match, TRBD2 (5 bases). The V end was cut by 5 bases, the J end by 4 bases, with 9 bases between. The length of the CDR3 is 11 residues. CDR1 DFQATT and CDR2 SNEGSKA come from the germline V gene (reference sequence). CDR3 residues: CSARRGYEQYF. CDR3 in DNA: TGCAGTGCTCGCAGAGGGTACGAGCAGTACTTC.

This clone was observed a handful of times. The chain couples TRBV30 to TRBJ1-1; tentative D call: TRBD1 (5 bases). The CDR3 length is 13 residues. Germline CDR1 reads GTSNPN; CDR2 reads SVGIG (reference sequence). V gave up 4 bases and J gave up 1 base, with 10 bases separating them. The CDR3 DNA reads as TGTGCCTGGAAGGGACCTTGGAACACTGAAGCTTTCTTT. It codes for CAWKGPWNTEAFF.

This rearrangement joins TRBV5-4 to TRBJ2-3; D is perhaps TRBD1 or TRBD2 (5 bases each). V lost 4 bases, J lost 1 base, and 16 bases lay in between. The V gene's germline CDR1 is SGHNT and CDR2 YYREEE (reference sequence). The CDR3 runs to 16 residues. The CDR3 is CASSPARGRGTDTQYF. The CDR3 DNA reads as TGTGCCAGCAGCCCTGCACGGGGACGAGGCACAGATACGCAGTATTTT.

The sample holds a few counts of this clone. The chain has TRBV29-1 and TRBJ2-1; 9 bases align to TRBD2. This CDR3 region has 13 residues. Germline V gene sequence: CDR1 SQVTM, CDR2 ANQGSEA. V was clipped by 4 bases and J by 9 bases; unmatched bases: 7. CDR3 amino acids: CSVVVLAGGEQFF. For the CDR3, the DNA is TGCAGCGTTGTGGTACTAGCGGGCGGTGAGCAGTTCTTC.

This clone was picked up one time. In nucleotides, the CDR3 is TGCGCCAGCAGCTTCAGGGGACTGGGTGACGAGCAGTACTTC. It yields the protein CASSFRGLGDEQYF. The chain recombines TRBV5-1 with TRBJ2-7; the D gene could be TRBD1 or TRBD2 (6 bases each). Per the germline V gene, CDR1 is SGHRS and CDR2 is YFSETQ. The CDR3 has 14 amino acids. V was cut by 2 bases and J by 5 bases, with 14 bases left in between.

In DNA, the CDR3 is TGTGCCAGCTCACCAGGCAGCAAGAACACTGAAGCTTTCTTT. The encoded protein is CASSPGSKNTEAFF. The rearrangement uses TRBV18 and TRBJ1-1; no clear D gene. The length of the CDR3 is 14 residues. The V gene lost 2 bases and the J gene lost 1 base, with 8 bases spanning the gap. Germline values: CDR1 KGHSH, CDR2 LQKENI.

This clone was counted at least ten times. The J gene is TRBJ2-2, the V gene TRBV7-2; D remains ambiguous. The CDR3 has 15 amino acids. The V end lost 0 bases, the J end lost 5 bases, and 10 bases lay between the germline ends. The V gene's germline CDR1 is SGHTA and CDR2 FQGNSA. CDR3 sequence (DNA): TGTGCCAGCAGCTTAGCGGCCCAATCGACCGGGGAGCTGTTTTTT. Encoded protein: CASSLAAQSTGELFF.

Note on this clone: At one of its ends the junction is not consistent with the germline gene, which may arise from a read error. The identical CDR3 is also encoded by other nucleotide sequences in the sample. The V gene is TRBV29-1, the J gene TRBJ2-3; 7 bases fit TRBD1. Germline V gene sequence: CDR1 SQVTM, CDR2 ANQGSEA. The CDR3 loop spans 13 amino acids. DNA of the CDR3: TGCAGCTCCGACAGGGTCGGGTCAGATACGCAGTACTTT. Translation gives CSSDRVGSDTQYF.

The chain couples TRBV2 to TRBJ2-3, with 8 bases lining up with TRBD1. Germline trimming cut 6 bases from V and 5 bases from J; bases unmatched to any gene: 10. The CDR3 consists of 15 residues. Germline V gene sequence: CDR1 SNHLY, CDR2 FYNNEI. CDR3 sequence reads: CASREDRASGDTQYF. The CDR3 DNA reads TGTGCCAGCAGAGAGGACAGGGCTTCCGGAGATACGCAGTATTTT.

This clone was counted only a few times. The sample has other DNA sequences that encode this CDR3 too. This CDR3 is CASSYSTRGDTQYF. The CDR3 bases are TGTGCCAGCAGTTACAGTACGAGAGGGGATACGCAGTATTTT. This rearrangement joins TRBV6-5 to TRBJ2-3; weak D call: TRBD2 (5 bases). The V gene lost 2 bases and the J gene lost 6 bases, with 12 bases spanning the gap. Germline CDR1 MNHEY, CDR2 SVGAGI. The CDR3 covers 14 residues.

This clone was recorded at least ten times. The V gene is TRBV29-1, the J gene TRBJ1-1, with 9 positions matching TRBD1. This CDR3 spans 13 amino acids. Germline V lookup: CDR1 SQVTM, CDR2 ANQGSEA. With V trimmed by 7 bases and J by 3 bases, 6 bases remained unmatched. The chain's CDR3 is CSAIRDRDTEAFF. CDR3 coding DNA: TGCAGCGCAATCCGGGACAGGGACACTGAAGCTTTCTTT.

The V gene is TRBV18, the J gene TRBJ1-2; 7 bases match TRBD1. The germline CDR1 and CDR2 sequences are KGHSH and LQKENI. The length of the CDR3 is 15 residues. V lost 4 bases to trimming and J lost 1 base; unmatched junction nucleotides: 6. CDR3 amino acids: CASSLDRTSNYGYTF. CDR3 DNA sequence: TGTGCCAGCTCACTGGACAGGACCAGTAACTATGGCTACACCTTC.

This clone was seen more than once but under ten times. CDR3 sequence: CASSVGRNLEQFF. The CDR3 DNA reads as TGTGCCAGCAGCGTAGGGAGGAACCTGGAGCAGTTCTTC. This rearrangement joins TRBV9 to TRBJ2-1; maybe TRBD2 (5 bases). Trimming removed 0 bases from V and 10 bases from J, with 11 bases in between. The CDR3 has 13 residues. The germline CDR1 and CDR2 sequences are SGDLS and YYNGEE.

V gene TRBV5-4 combines with J gene TRBJ2-3, with D unclear. The CDR3 contains 14 residues. Germline V gene lookup returns CDR1 SGHNT and CDR2 YYREEE (reference sequence). The V end lost 2 bases, the J end lost 2 bases, and 9 bases lay between the germline ends. The CDR3 bases are TGTGCCAGCAGCTTTTTCCAGGTCACAGATACGCAGTATTTT. Translated: CASSFFQVTDTQYF. The full variable domain, its missing parts supplied by reference TRBV5-4 and TRBJ2-3, is ETGVTQSPTHLIKTRGQQVTLRCSSQSGHNTVSWYQQALGQGPQFIFQYYREEENGRGNFPPRFSGLQFPNYSSELNVNALELDDSALYLCASSFFQVTDTQYFGPGTRLTVL.

In its sample, this clone was seen a few times. The V and J genes are TRBV29-1 and TRBJ1-4, with 9 bases identical to TRBD1. V gave up 7 bases and J gave up 3 bases; unmatched junction bases: 3. This CDR3 region has 13 residues. Germline CDR1 SQVTM, CDR2 ANQGSEA. CDR3 sequence reads: CSGRQGANEKLFF. DNA for the CDR3: TGCAGCGGACGACAGGGGGCTAATGAAAAACTGTTTTTT.

This clone has a handful of counts. This rearrangement joins TRBV18 to TRBJ2-7; perhaps D is TRBD1 or TRBD2 (6 bases each). CDR1 KGHSH and CDR2 LQKENI come from the germline V gene. The V end was cut by 2 bases, the J end by 2 bases, with 10 bases between. The CDR3 totals 14 residues. The CDR3 protein is CASSPVGGPYEQYF. The CDR3 nucleotides are TGTGCCAGCTCACCAGTTGGGGGGCCCTACGAGCAGTACTTC.

This chain links TRBV5-1 with TRBJ2-1; D not resolved. This CDR3 spans 13 amino acids. V lost 1 base to trimming and J lost 5 bases, with 7 bases between them. The V gene's germline CDR1 is SGHRS and CDR2 YFSETQ. The DNA for the CDR3 is TGCGCCAGCAGCTTGAAGTGGGACAATGAGCAGTTCTTC. It is translated as CASSLKWDNEQFF.

The CDR3 DNA follows: TGTGCCAGCAGCTTGACGGTGAACACTGAAGCTTTCTTT. Its translation: CASSLTVNTEAFF. This chain joins TRBV11-2 and TRBJ1-1, with D uncertain. The CDR3 covers 13 residues. V shed 3 bases and J shed 0 bases, with 5 bases lying between them. Per the germline V gene, CDR1 is SGHAT and CDR2 is FQNNGV.

This clone was recorded a few times. V and J are TRBV4-2 and TRBJ2-5; a possible D gene is TRBD1 (5 bases). The length of the CDR3 is 14 residues. V was trimmed by 1 base and J by 4 bases, leaving 10 bases between them. The germline CDR1 and CDR2 sequences are LGHNA and YNFKEQ. The CDR3 spells CASSQGQMAETQYF. CDR3 nucleotide sequence: TGTGCCAGCAGCCAAGGACAGATGGCAGAGACCCAGTACTTC.

The chain is built from TRBV28 and TRBJ1-2; perhaps TRBD1 as D (5 bases). The CDR3 is made up of 14 amino acids. V dropped 4 bases and J dropped 6 bases, with 15 bases sitting between them. Per germline, CDR1 MDHEN and CDR2 SYDVKM. The DNA of the CDR3 is TGTGCCAGCAGTTCCGTAGGAGGGGCGGATGGCTACACCTTC. It specifies CASSSVGGADGYTF.

This clone was seen only a few times. A far larger clone is one base from this, pointing to a likely read error. In the same sample, other DNA sequences code for this CDR3. This rearrangement joins TRBV29-1 to TRBJ2-1; TRBD1 is a possible D gene (6 bases). Trimming took off 6 bases at V and 6 bases at J, with 15 bases between the two ends. Per germline, CDR1 SQVTM and CDR2 ANQGSEA. The CDR3 sequence is 13 residues long. The CDR3 sequence: CSVVPGAGNEQFF. In DNA, the CDR3 is TGCAGCGTGGTGCCAGGGGCTGGCAATGAGCAGTTCTTC.

This clone was detected a few times. The chain uses TRBV30 and TRBJ2-5; no firm D call. Looked up from germline, CDR1 is GTSNPN and CDR2 is SVGIG (reference sequence). Trimming cost V 3 bases and J 3 bases, with 20 bases left between them. The CDR3 has 16 amino acids. The CDR3 DNA is TGTGCCTGGAGCCCTATCGCCCCCCAGTCCAAAGAGACCCAGTACTTC. This encodes CAWSPIAPQSKETQYF.